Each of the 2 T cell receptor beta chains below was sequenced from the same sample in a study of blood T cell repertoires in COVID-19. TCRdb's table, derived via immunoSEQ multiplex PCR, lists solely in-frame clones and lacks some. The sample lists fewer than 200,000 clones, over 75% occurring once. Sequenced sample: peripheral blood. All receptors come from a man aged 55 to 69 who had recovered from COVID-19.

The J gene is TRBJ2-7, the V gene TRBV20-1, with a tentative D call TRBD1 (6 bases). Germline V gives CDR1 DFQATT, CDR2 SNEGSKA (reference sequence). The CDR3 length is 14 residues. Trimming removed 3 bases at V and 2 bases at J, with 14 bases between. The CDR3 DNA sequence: TGCAGTGCTAGTAAAAGGACAGCAGCCTACGAGCAGTACTTC. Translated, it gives CSASKRTAAYEQYF.

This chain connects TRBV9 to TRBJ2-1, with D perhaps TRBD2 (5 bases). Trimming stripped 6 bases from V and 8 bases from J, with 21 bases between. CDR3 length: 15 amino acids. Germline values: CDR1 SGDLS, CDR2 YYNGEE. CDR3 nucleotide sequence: TGTGCCAGCACCAAGGGAGACTGGGGTGGGGATGAGCAGTTCTTC. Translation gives CASTKGDWGGDEQFF.